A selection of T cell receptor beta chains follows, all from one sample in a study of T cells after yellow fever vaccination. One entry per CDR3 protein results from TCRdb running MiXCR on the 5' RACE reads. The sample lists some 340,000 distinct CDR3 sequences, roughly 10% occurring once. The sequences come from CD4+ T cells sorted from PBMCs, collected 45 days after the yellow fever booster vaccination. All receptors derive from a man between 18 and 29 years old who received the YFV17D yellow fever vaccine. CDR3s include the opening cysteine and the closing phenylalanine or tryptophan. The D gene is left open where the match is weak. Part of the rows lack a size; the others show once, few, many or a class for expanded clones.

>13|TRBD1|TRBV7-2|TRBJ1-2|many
TGTGCCAGCAGCTTAGCACAGGGGCATGGCTACACCTTC
CASSLAQGHGYTF
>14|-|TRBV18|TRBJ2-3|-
TGTGCCAGCTCACCACTCCTAAGCACAGATACGCAGTATTTT
CASSPLLSTDTQYF
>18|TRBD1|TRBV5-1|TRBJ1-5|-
TGCGCCAGGGGAACAGGGGAGACGACGGTGGCGAGCAATCAGCCCCAGCATTTT
CARGTGETTVASNQPQHF
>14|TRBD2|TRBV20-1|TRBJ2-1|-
TGCAGTGCTAGCCCCGGCGGACTAGCGGGTATTTCGCTCTTC
CSASPGGLAGISLF
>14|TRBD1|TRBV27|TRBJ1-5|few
TGTGCCAGCAGTACAGGGGGTATCAATCAGCCCCAGCATTTT
CASSTGGINQPQHF
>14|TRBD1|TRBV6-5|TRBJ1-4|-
TGTGCCAGCCGGGGGACAGTGTTCGGTGAAAAACTGTTTTTT
CASRGTVFGEKLFF
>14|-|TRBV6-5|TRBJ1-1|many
TGTGCCAGCAGTGAGGGGGTACAAGCGACTGAAGCTTTCTTT
CASSEGVQATEAFF
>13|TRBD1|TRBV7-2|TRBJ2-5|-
TGTGCCAGCAGCGTCCAGGGGGTAGAGACCCAGTACTTC
CASSVQGVETQYF
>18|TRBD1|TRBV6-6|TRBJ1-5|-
TGTGCCAGCAGTTACTTAACAGGGGGACGTCGGAGCAATCAGCCCCAGCATTTT
CASSYLTGGRRSNQPQHF
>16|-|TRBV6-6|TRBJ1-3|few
TGTGCCAGCAGTTGGGGCAGCCCGAGCTCTGGAAACACCATATATTTT
CASSWGSPSSGNTIYF
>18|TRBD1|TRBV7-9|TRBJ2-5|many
TGTGCCAGCAGCTCGAAGGCTAGTGTAGGACAGGGCGACGAGACCCAGTACTTC
CASSSKASVGQGDETQYF
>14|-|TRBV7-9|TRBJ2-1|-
TGTGCCAGCAATCCCGGGGCCCTCTACAATGAGCAGTTCTTC
CASNPGALYNEQFF
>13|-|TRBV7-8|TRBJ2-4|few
TGTGCCAGCAGGGGCTATGCCAAAAACATTCAGTACTTC
CASRGYAKNIQYF
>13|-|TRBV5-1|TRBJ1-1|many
TGCGCCAGCAGCTTTCAGATGAACACTGAAGCTTTCTTT
CASSFQMNTEAFF
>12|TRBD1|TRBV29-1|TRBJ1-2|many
TGCAGCGTTCAGCCAGGGGGCCGTGGCTACACCTTC
CSVQPGGRGYTF
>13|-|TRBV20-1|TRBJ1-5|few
TGCAGTGCTAGAGAGGGAAGAGGTCAGCCCCAGCATTTT
CSAREGRGQPQHF
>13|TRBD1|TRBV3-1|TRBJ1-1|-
TGTGCCAGCAGCCAAGATATGGACAGGGGAGCTTTCTTT
CASSQDMDRGAFF
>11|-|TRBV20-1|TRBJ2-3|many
TGCAGTGCTAGTCGGTCAGATACGCAGTATTTT
CSASRSDTQYF
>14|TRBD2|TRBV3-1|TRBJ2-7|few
TGTGCCAGCAGCCTTACGGGGGGGACCTACGAGCAGTACTTC
CASSLTGGTYEQYF
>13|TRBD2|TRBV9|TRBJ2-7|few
TGTGCCAGCAGCGGCGGGACTATTAACGAGCAGTACTTC
CASSGGTINEQYF
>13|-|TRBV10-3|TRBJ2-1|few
TGTGCCATCAGTGTTCATCCGAAAAATGAGCAGTTCTTC
CAISVHPKNEQFF
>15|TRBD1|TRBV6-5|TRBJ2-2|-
TGTGCCAGCAGCCGGGGACAGCTACGCACCGGGGAGCTGTTTTTT
CASSRGQLRTGELFF
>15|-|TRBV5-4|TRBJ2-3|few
TGTGCCAGCAGCTTCCCGGGGATCTCGGCAGATACGCAGTATTTT
CASSFPGISADTQYF
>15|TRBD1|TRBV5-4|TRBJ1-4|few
TGTGCCAGCAGCCTGGGGGGGACAGGGCGCGAAAAACTGTTTTTT
CASSLGGTGREKLFF
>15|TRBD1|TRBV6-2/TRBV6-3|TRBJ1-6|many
TGTGCCAGCAGTTACCTCCGGGACAGGCAATCACCCCTCCACTTT
CASSYLRDRQSPLHF
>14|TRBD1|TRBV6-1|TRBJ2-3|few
TGTGCCAGCGCCCGGGACAGGAACACAGATACGCAGTATTTT
CASARDRNTDTQYF
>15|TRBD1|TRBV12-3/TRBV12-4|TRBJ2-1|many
TGTGCCAGCACCCTAGACAGGGGGAGGGGCAATGAGCAGTTCTTC
CASTLDRGRGNEQFF
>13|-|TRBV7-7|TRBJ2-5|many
TGTGCTAGCAGCCAGGACGCGCGGGAGACCCAGTACTTC
CASSQDARETQYF
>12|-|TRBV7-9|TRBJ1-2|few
TGTGCCAGCAGCGGACAAGCCTATGGCTACACCTTC
CASSGQAYGYTF
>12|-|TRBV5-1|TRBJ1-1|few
TGCGCCAGCGCTAAGGGCGGCACTGAAGCTTTCTTT
CASAKGGTEAFF
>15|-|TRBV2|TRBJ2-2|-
TGTGCCAGCACCTCGGGACTTCAGAACACCGGGGAGCTGTTTTTT
CASTSGLQNTGELFF
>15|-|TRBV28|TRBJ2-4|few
TGTGCCAGCAGTCCGGGTACGAGGGCCAAAAACATTCAGTACTTC
CASSPGTRAKNIQYF
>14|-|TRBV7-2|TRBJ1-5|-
TGTGCCAGCAGCTTAGTTGCGGACGGGAGCCCCCAGCATTTT
CASSLVADGSPQHF
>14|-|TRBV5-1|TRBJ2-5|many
TGCGCCAGCAGCCCCGGACCTACATGGGAGACCCAGTACTTC
CASSPGPTWETQYF
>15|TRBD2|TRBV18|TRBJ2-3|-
TGTGCCAGCTCACCACCGGCTAGCGGGGTGAATACGCAGTATTTT
CASSPPASGVNTQYF
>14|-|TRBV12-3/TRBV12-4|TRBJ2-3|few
TGTGCCAGCAGTTTTTCTAGCCCCACAGATACGCAGTATTTT
CASSFSSPTDTQYF
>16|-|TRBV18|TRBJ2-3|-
TGTGCCAGCTCACCACCGGCAGGGGACGGCACAGATACGCAGTATTTT
CASSPPAGDGTDTQYF
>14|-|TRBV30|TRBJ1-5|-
TGTGCCTGGAGTGATCGGCAGAGCAATCAGCCCCAGCATTTT
CAWSDRQSNQPQHF
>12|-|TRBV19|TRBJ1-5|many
TGTGCCAGTAGTAAACAATATCAGCCCCAGCATTTT
CASSKQYQPQHF
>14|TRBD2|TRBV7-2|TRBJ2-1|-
TGTGCCAGCAGCCGGACTAGCTCCGAGGTGCGGCAGTTCTTC
CASSRTSSEVRQFF
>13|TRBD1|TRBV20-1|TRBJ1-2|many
TGCAGTGCTACGTTAGAGACAGGGGATGGCTACACCTTC
CSATLETGDGYTF
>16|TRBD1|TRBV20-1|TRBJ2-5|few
TGCAGTGCTAACGTGCGAGGACAGGGACGACAAGAGACCCAGTACTTC
CSANVRGQGRQETQYF
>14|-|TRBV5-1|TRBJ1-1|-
TGCGCCAGCAGCCGAGGAGGGCAGAACACTGAAGCTTTCTTT
CASSRGGQNTEAFF
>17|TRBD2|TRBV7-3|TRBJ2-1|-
TGTGCCAGCAGCTTAATAGGGACTAGCGGGGGTAAGAATGAGCAGTTCTTC
CASSLIGTSGGKNEQFF